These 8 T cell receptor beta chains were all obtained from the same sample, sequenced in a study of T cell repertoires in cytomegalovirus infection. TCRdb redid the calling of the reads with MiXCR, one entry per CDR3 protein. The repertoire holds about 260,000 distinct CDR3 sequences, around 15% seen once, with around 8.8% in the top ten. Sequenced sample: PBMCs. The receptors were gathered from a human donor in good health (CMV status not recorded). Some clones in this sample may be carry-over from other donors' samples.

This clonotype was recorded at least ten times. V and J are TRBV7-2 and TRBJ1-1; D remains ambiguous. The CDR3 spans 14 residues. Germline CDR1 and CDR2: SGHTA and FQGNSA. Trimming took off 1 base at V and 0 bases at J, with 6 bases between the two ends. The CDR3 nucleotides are TGTGCCAGCAGCTTAGAAGGAATGAACACTGAAGCTTTCTTT. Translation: CASSLEGMNTEAFF. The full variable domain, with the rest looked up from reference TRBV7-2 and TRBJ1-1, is GAGVSQSPSNKVTEKGKDVELRCDPISGHTALYWYRQSLGQGLEFLIYFQGNSAPDKSGLPSDRFSAERTGGSVSTLTIQRTQQEDSAVYLCASSLEGMNTEAFFGQGTRLTVV.

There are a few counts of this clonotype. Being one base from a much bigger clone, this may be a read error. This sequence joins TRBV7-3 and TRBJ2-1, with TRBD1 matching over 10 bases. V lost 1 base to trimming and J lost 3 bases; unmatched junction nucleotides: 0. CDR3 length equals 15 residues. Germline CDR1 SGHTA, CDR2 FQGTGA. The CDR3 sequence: CASSLRTGGYNEQFF. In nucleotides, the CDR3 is TGTGCCAGCAGCTTAAGGACAGGGGGCTACAATGAGCAGTTCTTC.

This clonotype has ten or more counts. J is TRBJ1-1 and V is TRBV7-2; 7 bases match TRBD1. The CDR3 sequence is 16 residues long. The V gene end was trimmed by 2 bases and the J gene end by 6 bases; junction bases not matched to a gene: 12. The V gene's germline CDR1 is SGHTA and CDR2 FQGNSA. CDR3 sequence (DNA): TGTGCCAGCAGCTTAAAGAGGACAGGTCCGGGTCCTGAAGCTTTCTTT. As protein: CASSLKRTGPGPEAFF.

CDR3: CASSISDSHNSPLHF. The CDR3 coding sequence is TGTGCCAGCTCGATATCGGACAGTCATAATTCACCCCTCCACTTT. This chain links TRBV14 with TRBJ1-6; possible D gene TRBD1, 6 bases. CDR3 size: 15 residues. The germline V gene encodes CDR1 SGHDN and CDR2 FVKESK. V lost 8 bases and J 5 bases, leaving 16 bases between the germline ends.

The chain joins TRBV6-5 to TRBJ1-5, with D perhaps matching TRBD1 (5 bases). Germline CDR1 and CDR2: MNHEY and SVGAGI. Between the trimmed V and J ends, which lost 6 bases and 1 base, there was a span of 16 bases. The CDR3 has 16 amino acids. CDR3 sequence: CASRSKGAASNQPQHF. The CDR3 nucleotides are TGTGCCAGCAGGAGCAAAGGGGCGGCAAGCAATCAGCCCCAGCATTTT.

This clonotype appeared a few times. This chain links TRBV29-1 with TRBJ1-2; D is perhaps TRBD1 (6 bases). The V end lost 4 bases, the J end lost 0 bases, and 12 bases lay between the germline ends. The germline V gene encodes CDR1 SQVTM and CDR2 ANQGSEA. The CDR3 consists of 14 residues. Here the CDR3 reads CSVAVTGSNYGYTF. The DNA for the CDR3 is TGCAGCGTTGCGGTAACAGGGTCTAACTATGGCTACACCTTC.

This chain's CDR3 is CASSLSLETLGSGAFF. The CDR3 DNA reads TGTGCCAGCAGTTTATCCCTGGAAACCCTTGGGAGTGGAGCTTTCTTT. The chain has TRBV27 and TRBJ1-1; D is uncertain. The germline V gene has CDR1 MNHEY and CDR2 SMNVEV (reference sequence). The CDR3 length is 16 residues. Trimming cost V 0 bases and J 10 bases, with 21 bases left between them.

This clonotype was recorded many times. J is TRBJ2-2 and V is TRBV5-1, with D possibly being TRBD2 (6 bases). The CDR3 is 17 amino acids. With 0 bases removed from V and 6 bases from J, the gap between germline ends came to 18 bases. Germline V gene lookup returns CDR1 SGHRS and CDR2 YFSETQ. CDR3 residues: CASSLDIAGISSGELFF. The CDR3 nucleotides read TGCGCCAGCAGCTTGGATATTGCGGGAATCTCATCCGGGGAGCTGTTTTTT.